These 4 T cell receptor beta chains came from one sample sequenced in a study of cytomegalovirus exposure and HLA in healthy donors. With 60 Vbeta and 13 Jbeta primers, the PCR was carried out. Profiled with immunoSEQ multiplex PCR; TCRdb holds only in-frame clones, not every one. The sample has fewer than 140,000 clones, more than 60% seen once; the top ten hold 2% to 3%. Sequenced material: PBMCs. The origin of the receptors is a middle-aged man in good health and CMV-seronegative.

The chain employs TRBV4-1 and TRBJ2-6; D perhaps matches TRBD1 (6 bases). Germline V gives CDR1 MGHRA, CDR2 YSYEKL. The CDR3 is 15 amino acids. With 4 bases removed from V and 1 base from J, the gap between germline ends came to 8 bases. The CDR3 sequence is CASSPQGSGANVLTF. The CDR3, as DNA: TGCGCCAGCAGCCCCCAGGGGTCTGGGGCCAACGTCCTGACTTTC.

The chain links TRBV19 to TRBJ2-1; no reliable D call. The V gene's germline CDR1 is LNHDA and CDR2 SQIVND (reference sequence). The CDR3 runs 16 residues. Trimming pared 5 bases from V and 0 bases from J, leaving 14 bases between. CDR3 sequence reads: CASSPLQKSSYNEQFF. The CDR3 DNA is TGTGCCAGTAGTCCTCTACAGAAAAGCTCCTACAATGAGCAGTTCTTC.

The chain recombines TRBV15 with TRBJ1-1; 7 bases fit TRBD1. Germline V gene lookup returns CDR1 LNHNV and CDR2 YYDKDF (reference sequence). The CDR3 covers 15 residues. V was pared by 5 bases and J by 1 base, with 7 bases of the junction left unmatched. The CDR3 loop reads CATSRKGAANTEAFF. As DNA, the CDR3 is TGTGCCACCAGCCGAAAGGGGGCTGCGAACACTGAAGCTTTCTTT.

V gene TRBV19 combines with J gene TRBJ2-1, with 8 bases fitting TRBD1. This CDR3 comprises 16 residues. Germline CDR1 LNHDA, CDR2 SQIVND (reference sequence). Trimming at V came to 1 base and at J to 0 bases, leaving 2 bases not matched to a gene. The chain's CDR3 is CASSIGTGSSYNEQFF. The CDR3 DNA reads as TGTGCCAGTAGTATAGGGACAGGGAGCTCCTACAATGAGCAGTTCTTC.